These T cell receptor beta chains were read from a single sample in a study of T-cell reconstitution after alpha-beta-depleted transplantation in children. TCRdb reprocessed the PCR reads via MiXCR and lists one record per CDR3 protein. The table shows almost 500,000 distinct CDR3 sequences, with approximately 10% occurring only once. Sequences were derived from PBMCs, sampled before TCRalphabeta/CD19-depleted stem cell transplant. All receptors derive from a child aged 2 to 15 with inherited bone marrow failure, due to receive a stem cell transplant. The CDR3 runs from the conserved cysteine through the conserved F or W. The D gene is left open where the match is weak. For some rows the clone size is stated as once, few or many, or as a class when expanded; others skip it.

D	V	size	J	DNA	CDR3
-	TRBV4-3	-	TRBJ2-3	TGCGCCAGCAGCCAAGTTGGGTATTTCACAGATACGCAGTATTTT	CASSQVGYFTDTQYF
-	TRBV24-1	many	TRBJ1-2	TGTGCCACCAGTGATTCAGGAGGGGCTGACTATGGCTACACCTTC	CATSDSGGADYGYTF
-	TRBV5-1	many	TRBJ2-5	TGCGCCAGCAGCTTGTCCCCAGGGGAAGAGACCCAGTACTTC	CASSLSPGEETQYF
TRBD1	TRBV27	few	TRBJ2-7	TGTGCCAGCAGTCCGAACGGACAGGGACGCTTGCAGTACTTC	CASSPNGQGRLQYF
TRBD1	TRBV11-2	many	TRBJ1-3	TGTGCCAGCAGCTTACTGACAGGGTCCGGAAACACCATATATTTT	CASSLLTGSGNTIYF
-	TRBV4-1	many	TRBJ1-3	TGCGCCAGCAGCCAAGGCCAGAACTCTGGAAACACCATATATTTT	CASSQGQNSGNTIYF
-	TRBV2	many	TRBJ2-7	TGTGCCAGCACGGGGAAGGGGGGATACTACCTATACGAGCAGTACTTC	CASTGKGGYYLYEQYF
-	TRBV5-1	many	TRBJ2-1	TGCGCCAGCAGCTTAAACGCCGGGATCTCCTACAATGAGCAGTTCTTC	CASSLNAGISYNEQFF
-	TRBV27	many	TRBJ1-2	TGTGCCAGCGGCAGCTCCGATGAGAGCTACACCTTC	CASGSSDESYTF
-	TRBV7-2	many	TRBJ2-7	TGTGCCAGCAGCTTTTTTCCGCGATTCGGGGAGCAGTACTTC	CASSFFPRFGEQYF
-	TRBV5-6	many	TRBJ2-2	TGTGCCAGCAGCATAATAGGCGGGGAGCTGTTTTTT	CASSIIGGELFF
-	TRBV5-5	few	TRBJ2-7	TGTGCCAGCAGGGAACCGGATACCTACGAGCAGTACTTC	CASREPDTYEQYF
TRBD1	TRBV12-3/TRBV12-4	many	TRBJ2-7	TGTGCCAGCACCCCGACTACAGGGGGCGGTGAGCAGTACTTC	CASTPTTGGGEQYF
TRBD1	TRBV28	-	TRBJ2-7	TGTGCCAGCACGGATACAGGGGTACCGGACGAGCAGTACTTC	CASTDTGVPDEQYF
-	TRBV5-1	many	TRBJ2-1	TGCGCCAGCAGCCCTCCGCTACCCGGGTACAATGAGCAGTTCTTC	CASSPPLPGYNEQFF
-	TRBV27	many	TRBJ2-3	TGTGCCAGCAGTTTTAGTGGCGGAGATACGCAGTATTTT	CASSFSGGDTQYF
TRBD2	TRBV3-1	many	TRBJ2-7	TGTGCCAGCAGCCAAGGAGGTTGGGGGGGCTACGAGCAGTACTTC	CASSQGGWGGYEQYF
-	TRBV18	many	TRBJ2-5	TGTGCCAGCTCACCACGGACCCTACGGGGTACCGCCGAAGAGACCCAGTACTTC	CASSPRTLRGTAEETQYF
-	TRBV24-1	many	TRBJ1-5	TGTGCCACCAGTGAAGGTTTTCAGCCCCAGCATTTT	CATSEGFQPQHF
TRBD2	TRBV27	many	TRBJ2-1	TGTGCCAGCAGTTTAAGTCTAGCGGGCTACAATGAGCAGTTCTTC	CASSLSLAGYNEQFF
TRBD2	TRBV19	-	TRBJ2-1	TGTGCCAGTAGTACGCGACTAGCGGCCGGGAGCAATGAGCAGTTCTTC	CASSTRLAAGSNEQFF
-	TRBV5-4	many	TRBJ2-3	TGTGCCAGCAGCTTGCCGGCCGGAAGCACAGATACGCAGTATTTT	CASSLPAGSTDTQYF
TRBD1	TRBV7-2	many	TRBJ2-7	TGTGCCAGCAGCTTAGTGACAGGGGGGGATTACGAGCAGTACTTC	CASSLVTGGDYEQYF
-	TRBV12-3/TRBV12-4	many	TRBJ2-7	TGTGCCAGCAGTTTTCAGGACTACGAGCAGTACTTC	CASSFQDYEQYF
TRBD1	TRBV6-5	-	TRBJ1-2	TGTGCCAGCAGTTACGATGGGACAGACTTCTATGGCTACACCTTC	CASSYDGTDFYGYTF
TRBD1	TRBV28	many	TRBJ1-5	TGTGCCAGCAGTTTCGGACAGGGCGGCGAGCCCCAGCATTTT	CASSFGQGGEPQHF
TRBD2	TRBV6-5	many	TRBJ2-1	TGTGCCAGCAGTTCCTTAACGACTAGCGGGCCGGAGTTCTTC	CASSSLTTSGPEFF
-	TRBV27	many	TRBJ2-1	TGTGCTGATGGGACCTACAATGAGCAGTTCTTC	CADGTYNEQFF
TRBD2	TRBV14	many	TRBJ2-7	TGTGCCAGCAGCCAAGATTTCCTAGCGGGAGTCTACGAGCAGTACTTC	CASSQDFLAGVYEQYF
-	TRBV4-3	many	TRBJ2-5	TGCGCCAGCAGCCCCGGACCCTTCGGGGTTGAGACCCAGTACTTC	CASSPGPFGVETQYF